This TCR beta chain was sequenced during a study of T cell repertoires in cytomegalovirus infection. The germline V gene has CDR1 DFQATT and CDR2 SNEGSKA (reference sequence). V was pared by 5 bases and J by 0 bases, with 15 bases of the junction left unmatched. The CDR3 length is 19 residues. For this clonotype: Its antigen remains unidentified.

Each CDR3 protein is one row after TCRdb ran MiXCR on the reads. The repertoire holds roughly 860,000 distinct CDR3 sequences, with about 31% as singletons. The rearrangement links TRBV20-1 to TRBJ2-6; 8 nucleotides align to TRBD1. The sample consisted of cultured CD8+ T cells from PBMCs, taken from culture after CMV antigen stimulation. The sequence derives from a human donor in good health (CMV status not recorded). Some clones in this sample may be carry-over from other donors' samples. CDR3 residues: CSASSQTGADASGANVLTF. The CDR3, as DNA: TGCAGTGCTTCTTCACAGACAGGGGCGGATGCCTCTGGGGCCAACGTCCTGACTTTC.